This T cell receptor (beta chain) was retrieved from a study of blood T cell repertoires in COVID-19. In Seattle, patients joined the study during active infection and were tracked longitudinally. The assay was immunoSEQ multiplex PCR, and TCRdb's table has in-frame clones only and misses some. This sample carries about 210,000 clones, approximately 85% of them seen once, and the ten largest clones take approximately 5.1%. This CDR3 has 14 residues. Germline V lookup: CDR1 SQVTM, CDR2 ANQGSEA. This TCR was recovered from a man between 45 and 60 years old with COVID-19, enrolled during active disease. The sequencing input was peripheral blood. The chain is built from TRBV29-1 and TRBJ1-1; TRBD1 might be the D (6 bases). CDR3 in amino acids: CSARDTYMNTEAFF. The CDR3 DNA reads TGCAGTGCCAGGGACACCTACATGAACACTGAAGCTTTCTTT.